This is a list of T cell receptor beta chains from one sample in a study of cytotoxic CD8 clonotypes in ibrutinib-treated CLL. Assay: immunoSEQ multiplex PCR; the TCRdb copy retains only in-frame clones and omits some. Altogether some 140,000 clones are present, approximately 80% being singletons, with the ten largest covering roughly 3.1%. Sequencing used PBMCs, obtained after 24 months of ibrutinib treatment. The receptor set was obtained from a human donor with chronic lymphocytic leukemia. Each CDR3 is given with its conserved first and last residue. D genes are given only for firm matches. Clone size is given for some rows only: seen once, a few or many times, or a class if the clone is expanded.

clone_size,d_call,v_call,j_call,cdr3_aa,cdr3_nt
NA,NA,TRBV18,TRBJ2-2,CASSQDLTGRNTGELFF,TGTGCCAGCTCACAAGACCTTACAGGGAGGAACACCGGGGAGCTGTTTTTT
NA,NA,TRBV19,TRBJ1-6,CASSKTVPGSPLHF,TGTGCCAGTAGCAAGACAGTCCCCGGTTCACCCCTCCACTTT
once,NA,TRBV11-2,TRBJ2-2,CASSLDRPPNTGELFF,TGTGCCAGCAGCTTAGATCGTCCTCCGAACACCGGGGAGCTGTTTTTT
NA,TRBD1,TRBV6-5,TRBJ1-3,CASSPAQGRGNTIYF,TGTGCCAGCAGTCCCGCACAGGGGAGGGGAAACACCATATATTTT
NA,TRBD1,TRBV11-1,TRBJ2-2,CASSKGDRETGELFF,TGTGCCAGCAGCAAGGGGGACAGGGAAACCGGGGAGCTGTTTTTT
once,NA,TRBV7-3,TRBJ2-2,CASSPDRYTGELFF,TGTGCCAGCAGCCCCGACAGATACACCGGGGAGCTGTTTTTT
NA,TRBD2,TRBV11-2,TRBJ2-5,CASSLAVAGDKETQYF,TGTGCCAGCAGCTTAGCGGTAGCGGGGGATAAAGAGACCCAGTACTTC
NA,NA,TRBV2,TRBJ1-1,CATRASPNTEAFF,TGTGCCACCAGGGCGTCGCCGAACACTGAAGCTTTCTTT
NA,TRBD1,TRBV6-1,TRBJ1-2,CASSDWTGEVQSYGYTF,TGTGCCAGCAGTGACTGGACAGGGGAGGTTCAGAGCTATGGCTACACCTTC
once,NA,TRBV9,TRBJ2-5,CASSGKGAQETQYF,TGTGCCAGCAGCGGAAAGGGAGCCCAAGAGACCCAGTACTTC
NA,NA,TRBV28,TRBJ1-6,CASSLPQVSPLHF,TGTGCCAGCAGTTTACCGCAGGTTTCACCCCTCCACTTT
NA,TRBD1,TRBV9,TRBJ2-7,CASSAGVGTGYLYEQYF,TGTGCCAGCAGCGCTGGGGTCGGGACAGGCTACCTCTACGAGCAGTACTTC
NA,NA,TRBV7-9,TRBJ1-4,CASSSSGAGQNEKLFF,TGTGCCAGCAGCTCCTCGGGGGCAGGACAAAATGAAAAACTGTTTTTT
NA,TRBD1,TRBV5-1,TRBJ1-2,CASSWMTGTDLYGYTF,TGCGCCAGCAGCTGGATGACCGGGACAGACCTTTATGGCTACACCTTC
NA,TRBD1,TRBV5-1,TRBJ2-5,CASSPGTGGGNGGETQYF,TGCGCCAGCAGCCCGGGGACAGGAGGGGGCAATGGCGGAGAGACCCAGTACTTC
NA,NA,TRBV4-3,TRBJ1-5,CASSQEAGRGMRPQHF,TGCGCCAGCAGCCAAGAGGCGGGGCGGGGGATGAGGCCCCAGCATTTT
NA,NA,TRBV2,TRBJ1-6,CASTSLQGSVAASPLHF,TGTGCCAGCACTTCTCTACAGGGCTCGGTTGCGGCTTCACCCCTCCACTTT
NA,NA,TRBV9,TRBJ2-5,CASSPRLGYQETQYF,TGTGCCAGCAGCCCCCGTCTAGGGTATCAAGAGACCCAGTACTTC
NA,NA,TRBV5-1,TRBJ1-4,CASSLARADNEKLFF,TGCGCCAGCAGCTTGGCCCGGGCGGATAATGAAAAACTGTTTTTT
NA,TRBD1,TRBV5-6,TRBJ1-6,CASSLNRDRSNSPLHF,TGTGCCAGCAGCTTGAACCGGGACAGAAGCAATTCACCCCTCCACTTT
NA,NA,TRBV15,TRBJ2-1,CATSRDGKTEQFF,TGTGCCACCAGCAGAGATGGGAAGACTGAGCAGTTCTTC